The subject of this entry is one T cell receptor beta chain. The CDR3 totals 15 residues. Germline CDR1 SNHLY, CDR2 FYNNEI. V trimming: 2 bases; J trimming: 5 bases; junction bases outside the gene matches: 4. This sample is part of a study of cytomegalovirus exposure and HLA in healthy donors. The PCR employed 60 Vbeta primers together with 13 Jbeta primers. Sequencing was performed with immunoSEQ multiplex PCR; in TCRdb, only in-frame clones are kept and a portion is missing. The repertoire consists of 94,000 or so clones, with about 71% occurring once and the leading ten covering about 7.7%. The sequence derives from a man aged 60 to 75 in good health and CMV-seronegative. The chain couples TRBV2 to TRBJ2-5; 11 nucleotides match TRBD1. The sequenced sample was PBMCs. The CDR3 sequence is CASSEWTGGTETQYF. As DNA, the CDR3 is TGTGCCAGCAGTGAATGGACAGGGGGCACGGAGACCCAGTACTTC.